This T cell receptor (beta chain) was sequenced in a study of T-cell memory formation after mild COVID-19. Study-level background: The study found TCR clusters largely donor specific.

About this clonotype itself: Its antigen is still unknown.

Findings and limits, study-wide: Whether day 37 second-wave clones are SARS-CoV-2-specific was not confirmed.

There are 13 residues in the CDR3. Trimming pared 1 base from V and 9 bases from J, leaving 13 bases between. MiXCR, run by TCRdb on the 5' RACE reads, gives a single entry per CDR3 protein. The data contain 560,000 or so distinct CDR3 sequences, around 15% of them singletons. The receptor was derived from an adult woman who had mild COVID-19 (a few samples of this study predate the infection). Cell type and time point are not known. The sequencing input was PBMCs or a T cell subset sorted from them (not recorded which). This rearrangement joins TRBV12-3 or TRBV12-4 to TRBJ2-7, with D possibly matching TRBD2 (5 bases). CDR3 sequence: CASSLGPLGGQYF. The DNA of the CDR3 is TGTGCCAGCAGTTTAGGTCCGCTCGGAGGGCAGTACTTC.